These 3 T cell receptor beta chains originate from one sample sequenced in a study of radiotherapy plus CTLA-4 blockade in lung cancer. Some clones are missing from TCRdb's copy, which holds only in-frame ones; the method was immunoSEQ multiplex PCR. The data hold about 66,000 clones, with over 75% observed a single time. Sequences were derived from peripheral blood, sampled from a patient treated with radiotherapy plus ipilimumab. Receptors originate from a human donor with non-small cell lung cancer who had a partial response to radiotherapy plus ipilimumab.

The chain's CDR3 is CASSPPGLGVRNEQFF. In DNA form, the CDR3 reads TGTGCCAGCAGTCCACCGGGACTAGGCGTAAGGAATGAGCAGTTCTTC. This chain joins TRBV25-1 and TRBJ2-1, with TRBD2 matching over 8 bases. Germline loops: CDR1 MGHDK, CDR2 SYGVNS. V was pared by 5 bases and J by 7 bases, with 13 bases of the junction left unmatched. The CDR3 contains 16 residues.

This CDR3 is CASSTQGSDNEQFF. DNA for the CDR3: TGCGCCAGCAGCACCCAGGGATCGGACAATGAGCAGTTCTTC. The V and J genes are TRBV5-1 and TRBJ2-1; D perhaps matches TRBD1 (5 bases). Germline CDR1 and CDR2: SGHRS and YFSETQ. This CDR3 region has 14 residues. V lost 4 bases, J lost 5 bases, and 13 bases lay in between. The full variable domain, in which reference TRBV5-1 and TRBJ2-1 provide the parts outside the CDR3, is KAGVTQTPRYLIKTRGQQVTLSCSPISGHRSVSWYQQTPGQGLQFLFEYFSETQRNKGNFPGRFSGRQFSNSRSEMNVSTLELGDSALYLCASSTQGSDNEQFFGPGTRLTVL.

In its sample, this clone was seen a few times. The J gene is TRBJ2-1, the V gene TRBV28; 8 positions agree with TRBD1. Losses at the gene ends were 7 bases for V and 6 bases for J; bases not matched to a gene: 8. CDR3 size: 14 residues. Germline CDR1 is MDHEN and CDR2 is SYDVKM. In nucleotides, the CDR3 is TGTGCCAGCACCCGTATGGGGACAGGCAATGAGCAGTTCTTC. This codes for CASTRMGTGNEQFF.